This T cell receptor beta chain was observed in a study of T cells in Graves' hyperthyroidism and ophthalmopathy. Comments on this clonotype: Antigen: not known.

General study findings and limits: Stable hyperthyroidism was told apart from ophthalmopathy by a model built on 13 V-J features.

Amplification of TCR beta CDR3 regions used RNA as the template. TCR CDR3 underwent first-round RT-PCR with the HTBI primer set. TCRdb used MiXCR to reprocess the multiplex PCR reads, holding one entry per CDR3 protein. The sample includes some 350,000 distinct CDR3 sequences, over 12% of them seen just once. The sequencing sample was made of blood. The TCR originated in a woman aged 60-75 years with Graves' ophthalmopathy.

The CDR3: CASSGAPGELFF. The DNA of the CDR3 is TGTGCCAGCAGTGGAGCGCCCGGGGAGCTGTTTTTT. V gene TRBV6-4 combines with J gene TRBJ2-2; unclear D gene. Germline CDR1 MRHNA, CDR2 SNTAGT. The length of the CDR3 is 12 residues. V lost 4 bases, J lost 6 bases, and 6 bases lay in between.